A single sample is the source of the 2 T cell receptor beta chains below, sequenced in a study of metastatic and nonmetastatic thyroid tumors. TCRdb reanalyzed the PCR reads via MiXCR. The sample has 25,000 to 35,000 clones, about 30% seen once. Thyroid surgery was performed in patients who had received no treatment beforehand. The sample was blood. These receptors were obtained from a female donor with papillary thyroid cancer or a benign thyroid nodule (not recorded which). Some clones in this sample may be carry-over from other donors' samples.

In this sample, this clone turned up many times. The gene calls are TRBV7-2 and TRBJ1-5; D gene uncertain. The germline V and J ends were trimmed by 0 bases and 0 bases, with 9 bases remaining between them. This CDR3 has 16 residues. The V gene's germline CDR1 is SGHTA and CDR2 FQGNSA. CDR3 nucleotide sequence: TGTGCCAGCAGCTTAGCCCCCCGCCTTAGCAATCAGCCCCAGCATTTT. Encoded protein: CASSLAPRLSNQPQHF.

A remark on this clone: The sample contains more than one DNA sequence encoding this CDR3. The V and J genes are TRBV20-1 and TRBJ2-7; D is unclear. Trimming cost V 2 bases and J 4 bases, with 6 bases left between them. This CDR3 contains 11 residues. Germline V gene sequence: CDR1 DFQATT, CDR2 SNEGSKA (reference sequence). The CDR3 sequence: CSARSSYEQYF. Written as DNA, the CDR3 is TGCAGTGCTAGATCTAGTTACGAGCAGTACTTC.